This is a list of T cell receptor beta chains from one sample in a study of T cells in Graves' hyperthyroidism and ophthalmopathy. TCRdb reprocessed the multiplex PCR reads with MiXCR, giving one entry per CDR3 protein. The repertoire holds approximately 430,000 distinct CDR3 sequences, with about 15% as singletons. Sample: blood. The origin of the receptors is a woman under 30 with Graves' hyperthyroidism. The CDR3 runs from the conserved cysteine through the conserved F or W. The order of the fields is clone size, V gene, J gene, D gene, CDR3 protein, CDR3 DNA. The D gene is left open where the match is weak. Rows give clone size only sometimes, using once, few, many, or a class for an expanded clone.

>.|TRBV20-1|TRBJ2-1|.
CSARKNSYNEQFF
TGCAGTGCCAGAAAAAACAGTTACAATGAGCAGTTCTTC
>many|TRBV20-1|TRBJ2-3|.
CSAPRISDTQYF
TGCAGTGCCCCTCGCATCTCAGATACGCAGTATTTT
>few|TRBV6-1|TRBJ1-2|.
CASSPGSTNYGYTF
TGTGCCAGCAGTCCAGGGTCTACTAACTATGGCTACACCTTC
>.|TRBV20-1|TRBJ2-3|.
CSVRTVALGTDTQYF
TGCAGTGTTCGGACGGTGGCTCTCGGCACAGATACGCAGTATTTT
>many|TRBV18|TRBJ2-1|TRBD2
CASSRPLAGAPKEREQFF
TGTGCCAGCTCACGGCCACTAGCGGGGGCCCCTAAGGAACGGGAGCAGTTCTTC
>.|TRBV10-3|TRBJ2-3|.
CASGGITDTQYF
TGTGCCAGTGGGGGGATCACAGATACGCAGTATTTT
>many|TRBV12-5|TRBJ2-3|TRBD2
CASGWAPSLAGGSRGTDTQYF
TGTGCTAGTGGTTGGGCACCTTCCCTAGCGGGAGGGTCCCGGGGGACAGATACGCAGTATTTT
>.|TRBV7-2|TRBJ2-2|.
CASSLLGVHTGELFF
TGTGCCAGCAGCCTCCTCGGGGTCCACACCGGGGAGCTGTTTTTT
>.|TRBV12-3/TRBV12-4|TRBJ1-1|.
CASSFPQRNTEAFF
TGTGCCAGCAGTTTCCCCCAGCGGAACACTGAAGCTTTCTTT
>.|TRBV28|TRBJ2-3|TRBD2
CASRRGGATDTQYF
TGTGCCAGCAGGCGCGGGGGGGCAACGGATACGCAGTATTTT
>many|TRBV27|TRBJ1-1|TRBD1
CASSWTGPSTEAFF
TGTGCCAGCAGTTGGACAGGGCCGAGCACTGAAGCTTTCTTT
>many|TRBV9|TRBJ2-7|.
CASSVGTHRSYEQYF
TGTGCCAGCAGCGTGGGGACCCACAGATCTTACGAGCAGTACTTC
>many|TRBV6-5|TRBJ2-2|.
CASSYWKGGRPGELFF
TGTGCCAGCAGTTACTGGAAGGGTGGGAGACCCGGGGAGCTGTTTTTT
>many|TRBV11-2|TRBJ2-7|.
CASSLVAGTRSSYEQYF
TGTGCCAGCAGCTTAGTGGCTGGGACTCGCAGCTCCTACGAGCAGTACTTC
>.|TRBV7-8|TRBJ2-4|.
CASSDRTPRDIQYF
TGTGCCAGCAGCGACCGGACACCCCGGGACATTCAGTACTTC
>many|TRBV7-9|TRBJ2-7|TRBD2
CASSFPKGRTSGTYEQYF
TGTGCCAGCAGCTTCCCCAAGGGAAGGACTAGCGGGACCTACGAGCAGTACTTC
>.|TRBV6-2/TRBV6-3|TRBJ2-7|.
CASTAAGAYYEQYF
TGTGCCAGCACCGCAGCCGGGGCTTATTACGAGCAGTACTTC
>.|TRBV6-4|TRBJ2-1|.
CASSDSDNNEQFF
TGTGCCAGCAGTGACTCGGACAACAATGAGCAGTTCTTC
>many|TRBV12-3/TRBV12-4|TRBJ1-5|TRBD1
CASSFGIGTGGGQPQHF
TGTGCCAGCAGTTTCGGAATAGGGACAGGGGGCGGGCAGCCCCAGCATTTT
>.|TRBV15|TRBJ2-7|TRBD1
CATSENRGPYEQYF
TGTGCCACCAGCGAGAACAGGGGCCCCTACGAGCAGTACTTC
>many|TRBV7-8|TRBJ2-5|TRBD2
CASSLETSGSWETQYF
TGTGCCAGCAGCTTAGAGACTAGCGGGAGCTGGGAGACCCAGTACTTC
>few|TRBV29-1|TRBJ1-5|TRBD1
CSTGGSNQPQHF
TGCAGTACAGGGGGTTCGAATCAGCCCCAGCATTTT
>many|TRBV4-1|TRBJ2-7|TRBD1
CASSLDTGTGRYEQYF
TGCGCCAGCAGCCTAGACACCGGGACAGGGCGTTACGAGCAGTACTTC
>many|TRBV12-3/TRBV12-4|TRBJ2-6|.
CASKKPDMSNGANVLTF
TGTGCCAGCAAAAAACCGGACATGTCAAATGGGGCCAACGTCCTGACTTTC
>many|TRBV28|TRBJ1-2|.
CASAMGFPRGYTF
TGTGCCAGCGCCATGGGGTTTCCTCGTGGCTACACCTTC
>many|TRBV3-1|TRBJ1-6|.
CASNLGRGANSPLHF
TGTGCCAGCAACCTAGGACGGGGGGCCAATTCACCCCTCCACTTT
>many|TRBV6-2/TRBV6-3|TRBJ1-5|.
CASSYLWTGGSTQHF
TGTGCCAGCAGTTACTTGTGGACGGGAGGTAGCACCCAGCATTTT
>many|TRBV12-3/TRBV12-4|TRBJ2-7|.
CASSRDRPTYEQYF
TGTGCCAGCAGCCGGGACCGCCCCACCTACGAGCAGTACTTC
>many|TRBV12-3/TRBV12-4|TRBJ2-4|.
CASSGWDIQYF
TGTGCCAGCAGTGGGTGGGACATTCAGTACTTC
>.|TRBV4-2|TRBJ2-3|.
CASSQAGDSSSTDTQYF
TGTGCCAGCAGCCAAGCCGGGGACTCTTCTAGCACAGATACGCAGTATTTT
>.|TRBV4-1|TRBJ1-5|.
CASSQDRSSNQPQHF
TGCGCCAGCAGCCAAGATAGGAGTAGCAATCAGCCCCAGCATTTT
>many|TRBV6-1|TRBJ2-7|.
CASRVAGFYEQYF
TGTGCCAGCAGGGTCGCTGGGTTCTACGAGCAGTACTTC
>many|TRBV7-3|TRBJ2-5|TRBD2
CASSLLAAGPQYF
TGTGCCAGCAGCTTACTAGCGGCTGGGCCCCAGTACTTC
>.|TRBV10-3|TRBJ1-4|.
CAISSRTNEKLFF
TGTGCCATCTCCTCCCGAACTAATGAAAAACTGTTTTTT
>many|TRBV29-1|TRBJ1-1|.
CSVGQLNTEAFF
TGCAGCGTTGGACAGTTGAACACTGAAGCTTTCTTT
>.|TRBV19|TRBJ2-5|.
CASNGRQETQYF
TGTGCCAGTAACGGGAGACAAGAGACCCAGTACTTC
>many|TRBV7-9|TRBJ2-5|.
CASLLEGKTQYF
TGTGCCAGCCTACTAGAAGGAAAGACCCAGTACTTC
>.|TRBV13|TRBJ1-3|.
CASSPGTNSGNTIYF
TGTGCCAGCAGCCCCGGGACAAACTCTGGAAACACCATATATTTT
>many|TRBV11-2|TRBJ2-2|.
CASKYYDSPNTGELFF
TGTGCCAGCAAATACTACGACAGCCCCAACACCGGGGAGCTGTTTTTT
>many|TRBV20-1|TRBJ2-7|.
CSASPDWFHYEQYF
TGCAGTGCTAGCCCCGACTGGTTTCACTACGAGCAGTACTTC
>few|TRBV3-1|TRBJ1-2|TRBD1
CASSREDRGHNGYTF
TGTGCCAGCAGCCGGGAAGACAGGGGGCATAATGGCTACACCTTC
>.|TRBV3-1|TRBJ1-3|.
CASSHLGAPGNTIYF
TGTGCCAGCAGCCATCTAGGGGCTCCTGGAAACACCATATATTTT
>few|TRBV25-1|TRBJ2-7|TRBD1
CASSESGQGAHEQYF
TGTGCCAGCAGTGAATCGGGACAGGGGGCCCACGAGCAGTACTTC
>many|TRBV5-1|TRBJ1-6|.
CASSLAGPHSPLHF
TGCGCCAGCAGCTTGGCTGGGCCGCATTCACCCCTCCACTTT
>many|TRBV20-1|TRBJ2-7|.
CSPKGDYASYEQYF
TGCAGCCCTAAGGGGGATTACGCCTCCTACGAGCAGTACTTC
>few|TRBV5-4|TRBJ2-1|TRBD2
CASSHGGLAGAGEQFF
TGTGCCAGCAGCCACGGGGGACTAGCGGGAGCTGGTGAGCAGTTCTTC
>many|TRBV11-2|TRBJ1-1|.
CASRQGRGGRNTEAFF
TGTGCCAGCAGACAAGGCCGGGGAGGAAGGAACACTGAAGCTTTCTTT
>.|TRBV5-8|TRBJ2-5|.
CASSFLILGETQYF
TGTGCCAGCAGCTTCCTTATCTTGGGGGAGACCCAGTACTTC
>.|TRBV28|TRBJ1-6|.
CASRGPGNSPLHF
TGTGCCAGCCGGGGACCCGGGAATTCACCCCTCCACTTT
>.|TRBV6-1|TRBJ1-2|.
CASGTHRELDGYTF
TGTGCCAGCGGGACGCACAGGGAATTAGATGGCTACACCTTC
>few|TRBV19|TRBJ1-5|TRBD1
CASSNRGNQPRHF
TGTGCCAGTAGCAACAGGGGGAATCAGCCCCGGCATTTT
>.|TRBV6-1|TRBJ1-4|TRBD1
CASSPKTGRFEKLFF
TGTGCCAGCAGTCCGAAGACAGGGCGGTTTGAAAAACTGTTTTTT
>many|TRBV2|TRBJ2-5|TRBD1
CASSLWDRGETQYF
TGTGCCAGCAGCCTTTGGGACAGGGGAGAGACCCAGTACTTC
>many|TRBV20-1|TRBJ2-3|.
CSARRGAPGDTQYF
TGCAGTGCCCGAAGGGGGGCGCCGGGCGATACGCAGTATTTT
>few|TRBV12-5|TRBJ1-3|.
CASGLVGTSTIYF
TGTGCTAGTGGTTTGGTGGGGACTAGCACCATATATTTT